The 20 T cell receptor beta chains below were found in one sample sequenced in a study of T cell repertoires in cytomegalovirus infection. TCRdb re-analysed the reads in MiXCR, keeping a single row per CDR3 protein. The sample includes 600,000 to 800,000 distinct CDR3 sequences, approximately 24% of them seen just once. The sample taken for sequencing was CD8+ T cells from PBMCs. The receptor source for this set is a human donor in good health (CMV status not recorded). Some clones in this sample may be carry-over from other donors' samples.

The count of this clonotype is one. The rearrangement joins TRBV29-1 to TRBJ2-1, with D maybe TRBD2 (5 bases). Germline values: CDR1 SQVTM, CDR2 ANQGSEA. V was cut by 8 bases and J by 7 bases, with 18 bases left in between. The CDR3 contains 13 residues. Here the CDR3 reads CSPLVLVSNEQFF. The CDR3 nucleotides read TGCAGCCCGTTGGTACTAGTTAGTAATGAGCAGTTCTTC.

Only a few counts were recorded for this clonotype. This chain uses TRBV12-3 or TRBV12-4 with TRBJ1-4; D is unclear. V lost 6 bases to trimming and J lost 0 bases, with 8 bases between them. There are 14 residues in the CDR3. CDR3 sequence (DNA): TGTGCCAGCAGCACACAAGCAACTAATGAAAAACTGTTTTTT. Translating gives CASSTQATNEKLFF.

This rearrangement joins TRBV29-1 to TRBJ2-5; a weak D match, TRBD2 (6 bases). V shed 4 bases and J shed 5 bases, with 11 bases lying between them. The CDR3 length is 12 residues. CDR1 SQVTM and CDR2 ANQGSEA come from the germline V gene. The CDR3 bases are TGCAGCGTTGTAACCAGCGGGGAGACCCAGTACTTC. It specifies CSVVTSGETQYF.

This clonotype was recorded at least ten times. The J gene is TRBJ1-3, the V gene TRBV7-8; D possibly corresponds to TRBD1 (6 bases). Germline CDR1 SGHVS, CDR2 FQNEAQ. This CDR3 has 15 amino acids. V was pared by 4 bases and J by 2 bases, with 12 bases between. The CDR3 nucleotides read TGTGCCAGCAGCTCGGAGGGGGGCCCTGGAAACACCATATATTTT. This codes for CASSSEGGPGNTIYF.

This sequence joins TRBV7-9 and TRBJ2-5, with D unclear. The CDR3 consists of 16 residues. The germline V gene has CDR1 SEHNR and CDR2 FQNEAQ (reference sequence). Trimming cost V 2 bases and J 3 bases, with 16 bases left between them. The CDR3 DNA reads as TGTGCCAGCAGCTTATTGGATGAAGGATGGAAAGAGACCCAGTACTTC. Amino acid sequence: CASSLLDEGWKETQYF.

The chain is built from TRBV7-6 and TRBJ2-1, with D maybe TRBD2 (7 bases). The V and J ends lost 5 bases and 2 bases respectively, with 19 bases between them. The CDR3 has 17 residues. Germline V lookup: CDR1 SGHVS, CDR2 FNYEAQ. The CDR3 nucleotides are TGTGCCAGCAGCCCGAGAGGGGCGGGGGCCCCCTACAATGAGCAGTTCTTC. Translating it yields CASSPRGAGAPYNEQFF. The whole variable domain, remainder taken from reference TRBV7-6 and TRBJ2-1, is GAGVSQSPRYKVTKRGQDVALRCDPISGHVSLYWYRQALGQGPEFLTYFNYEAQQDKSGLPNDRFSAERPEGSISTLTIQRTEQRDSAMYRCASSPRGAGAPYNEQFFGPGTRLTVL.

This clonotype was counted between two and nine times. The chain is built from TRBV5-5 and TRBJ1-1; TRBD1 is a possible D gene (6 bases). Germline V CDR1 and CDR2: SGHKS, YYEKEE (reference sequence). The CDR3 loop spans 17 amino acids. Trimming cost V 4 bases and J 0 bases, with 19 bases left between them. Here the CDR3 reads CASSLPTGPSMNTEAFF. The CDR3 DNA reads as TGTGCCAGCAGCCTTCCAACAGGGCCGTCTATGAACACTGAAGCTTTCTTT.

This clonotype showed up just a few times. V and J are TRBV12-3 or TRBV12-4 and TRBJ2-5; the D is unclear. V lost 8 bases and J lost 1, with 8 bases in between. This CDR3 is 12 amino acids long. CDR3 DNA sequence: TGTGCCAGCGGGGATTTCCAAGAGACCCAGTACTTC. Its translation is CASGDFQETQYF.

With regard to this clonotype: The junction and the germline gene differ at one end; a read error may be behind it. This sequence joins TRBV12-3 or TRBV12-4 and TRBJ1-4; 9 nucleotides align to TRBD1. This CDR3 is 15 amino acids long. The CDR3 loop reads CASGEPGQGSPPMIF. In DNA, the CDR3 is TGTGCCAGCGGAGAACCGGGACAGGGATCCCCTCCGATGATTTTT.

The chain links TRBV5-4 to TRBJ2-3, with D hard to call. The CDR3 extends over 16 amino acids. Germline-derived CDR1 and CDR2 are SGHNT and YYREEE (reference sequence). V was clipped by 1 base and J by 2 bases, with 14 bases between them. In DNA form, the CDR3 reads TGTGCCAGCAGCTTGCACAACCAAATATACACAGATACGCAGTATTTT. This sequence encodes CASSLHNQIYTDTQYF.

This clonotype came up a few times. The chain's CDR3 is CASSSEGGYEQYV. CDR3 sequence (DNA): TGTGCCAGCAGCTCCGAGGGGGGTTACGAGCAGTACGTC. This rearrangement joins TRBV7-9 to TRBJ2-7; D possibly matches TRBD1 or TRBD2 (6 bases each). The CDR3 has 13 amino acids. Trimming removed 4 bases from V and 4 bases from J, with 11 bases in between. Germline CDR1 is SEHNR and CDR2 is FQNEAQ (reference sequence).

V usage is TRBV4-1 and J usage is TRBJ1-2; unclear D gene. The CDR3 spans 14 residues. Trimming removed 0 bases from V and 8 bases from J, with 13 bases in between. The germline V gene encodes CDR1 MGHRA and CDR2 YSYEKL. DNA of the CDR3: TGCGCCAGCAGCCAAGATTCCAACGTTATGGGCTACACCTTC. Translated, it gives CASSQDSNVMGYTF.

This clonotype was seen a few times. The chain joins TRBV2 to TRBJ2-5, with a possible D match to TRBD2 (6 bases). CDR1 and CDR2 (germline): SNHLY, FYNNEI. The CDR3 has 14 amino acids. V was cut by 4 bases and J by 5 bases, with 14 bases left in between. CDR3 DNA: TGTGCCAGCAGTGGGGAGGCTAGCTCGGAGACCCAGTACTTC. It codes for CASSGEASSETQYF.

This clonotype was detected only a few times. The CDR3 spells CASRGSAGSYNEQFF. CDR3 bases: TGTGCCAGCAGGGGATCAGCGGGCTCCTACAATGAGCAGTTCTTC. The J gene is TRBJ2-1, the V gene TRBV2; D is possibly TRBD2 (6 bases). This CDR3 region has 15 residues. Trimming stripped 6 bases from V and 0 bases from J, with 12 bases between. Germline-derived CDR1 and CDR2 are SNHLY and FYNNEI.

This clonotype was counted a few times. The chain couples TRBV19 to TRBJ1-5; 7 bases are shared with TRBD1. The CDR3 contains 13 residues. The J segment lost 1 base and the V segment lost 8 bases, leaving 2 bases of the junction unmatched. Germline loops: CDR1 LNHDA, CDR2 SQIVND (reference sequence). CDR3 amino acids: CASHRGSNQPQHF. CDR3 DNA sequence: TGTGCCAGTCACAGGGGCAGCAATCAGCCCCAGCATTTT.

The V call is TRBV20-1, the J call TRBJ2-6, with unresolved D. The germline CDR1 and CDR2 sequences are DFQATT and SNEGSKA (reference sequence). The length of the CDR3 is 13 residues. V was clipped by 4 bases and J by 2 bases, with 6 bases between them. The CDR3 loop is CSATYTGANVLTF. CDR3 sequence (DNA): TGCAGTGCTACCTACACTGGGGCCAACGTCCTGACTTTC.

There are a few counts of this clonotype. This chain joins TRBV10-3 and TRBJ2-2, with a weak D call TRBD1 (5 bases). Germline-derived CDR1 and CDR2 are ENHRY and SYGVKD. This CDR3 contains 13 residues. V was shortened by 9 bases and J by 6 bases, with 14 bases between the two germline ends. The CDR3 sequence: CAILVSGPGELFF. CDR3 sequence (DNA): TGTGCCATTCTGGTTTCAGGGCCCGGGGAGCTGTTTTTT.

This clonotype was seen repeatedly, ten times or more. The CDR3 DNA reads as TGTGCCAGCAGCTTGGGCAGGGGGCTCTACGAGCAGTACTTC. It specifies CASSLGRGLYEQYF. The chain joins TRBV7-9 to TRBJ2-7; 8 positions match TRBD1. This CDR3 contains 14 residues. The ends lost 3 bases at V and 3 bases at J; junction bases unmatched: 4. Germline V gene sequence: CDR1 SEHNR, CDR2 FQNEAQ (reference sequence).

V usage is TRBV9 and J usage is TRBJ1-2; 8 nucleotides match TRBD1. The CDR3 length is 17 residues. V shed 4 bases, J shed 8 bases, and the junction held 19 bases outside the gene matches. Per germline, CDR1 SGDLS and CDR2 YYNGEE. CDR3 amino acids: CASSPSAQGAPRRGYTF. The CDR3 DNA sequence: TGTGCCAGCAGCCCAAGTGCGCAGGGGGCCCCCAGAAGAGGCTACACCTTC.

The chain links TRBV6-5 to TRBJ1-5, with D maybe TRBD1 (5 bases). The CDR3 loop spans 14 amino acids. The germline V and J ends were trimmed by 6 bases and 3 bases, with 12 bases remaining between them. CDR1 and CDR2 (germline): MNHEY, SVGAGI. Here the CDR3 DNA reads TGTGCCAGCAGCCCGACAGTAAACAATCAGCCCCAGCATTTT. This codes for CASSPTVNNQPQHF.